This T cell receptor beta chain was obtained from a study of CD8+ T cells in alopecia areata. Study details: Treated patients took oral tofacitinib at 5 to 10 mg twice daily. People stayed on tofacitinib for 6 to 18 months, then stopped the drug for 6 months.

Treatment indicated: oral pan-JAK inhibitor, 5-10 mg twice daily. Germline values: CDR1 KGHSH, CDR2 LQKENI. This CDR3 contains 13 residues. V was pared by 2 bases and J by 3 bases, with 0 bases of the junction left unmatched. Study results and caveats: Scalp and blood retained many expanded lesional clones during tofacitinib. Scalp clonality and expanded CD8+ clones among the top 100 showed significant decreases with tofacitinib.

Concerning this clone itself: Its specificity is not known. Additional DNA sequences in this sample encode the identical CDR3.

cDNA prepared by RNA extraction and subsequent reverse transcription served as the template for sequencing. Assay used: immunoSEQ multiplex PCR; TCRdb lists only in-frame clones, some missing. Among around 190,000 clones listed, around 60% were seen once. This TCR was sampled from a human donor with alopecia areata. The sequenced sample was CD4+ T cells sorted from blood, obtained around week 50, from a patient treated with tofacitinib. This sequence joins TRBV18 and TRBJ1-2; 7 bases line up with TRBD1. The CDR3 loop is CASSPGTDYGYTF. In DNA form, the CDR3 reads TGTGCCAGCTCACCAGGGACAGACTATGGCTACACCTTC.